This T cell receptor beta chain was identified in a study of cytomegalovirus exposure and HLA in healthy donors. General study findings and limits: In the analysis, some V segments, TRBV6-2 and TRBV6-3 included, were excluded as indistinguishable. Reports state that TCR beta sequences accurately predicted most subjects' HLA-A and HLA-B alleles. In a later analysis, a missense DCLRE1C variant was linked to TCR beta V- and J-gene trimming.

This CDR3 comprises 13 residues. Trimming left V 4 bases short and J 11 bases short, with 12 bases between. CDR1 MDHEN and CDR2 SYDVKM come from the germline V gene. In regard to this clone: Antigen unknown.

This PCR relied on a set of 60 Vbeta primers and 13 Jbeta primers. Measured with immunoSEQ multiplex PCR; TCRdb has only the in-frame clones, and not every one. Here the sample spans about 74,000 clones, approximately 70% being singletons. The sequence was obtained from a woman between 40 and 55 years old in good health and CMV-seropositive. The specimen was PBMCs. The rearrangement uses TRBV28 and TRBJ1-6; TRBD1 might be the D (6 bases). This chain's CDR3 is CASSSGVNPPLHF. The CDR3 bases are TGTGCCAGCAGTTCAGGGGTCAACCCACCCCTCCACTTT.